A single count supports the clone carrying this TCR beta chain. The antigen is not known. CD45RO-negative cells were positively selected for CCR7, leaving out terminally differentiated effector memory CD45RA+ cells. Deep-level assay runs were performed. Data came from immunoSEQ multiplex PCR; TCRdb stores just in-frame clones and leaves some out. The table records just over 2,000,000 clones, 85% to 95% of them present only once. V was pared by 4 bases and J by 0 bases, with 25 bases between. The CDR3 extends over 19 amino acids. Germline V gene sequence: CDR1 SGHTS, CDR2 YDEGEE. This sample was taken from a study of shared clonotypes between healthy human individuals. Study-level background: Samples came from two female and a few male donors aged 18 to 49. General study results and limits: Generally, naive subsets (rather than memory subsets) showed larger estimated richness.

This clonotype was obtained from a man younger than 35 in good health. Sequencing used naive CD8+ T cells sorted from blood. The V and J genes are TRBV5-8 and TRBJ1-2; a possible D gene is TRBD1 (6 bases). The CDR3 is CASSPFLLGQWGANYGYTF. The CDR3 nucleotides read TGTGCCAGCAGCCCCTTCCTGTTAGGACAGTGGGGGGCTAACTATGGCTACACCTTC.